The present TCR beta chain was sequenced within a study of cytomegalovirus exposure and HLA in healthy donors. Findings and caveats of the study: DRB1 showed the most TCR associations and HLA-C the fewest in a later analysis, as rates varied by HLA locus.

Comment on this clone: Its antigen is not identified. This CDR3 is also generated by other DNA sequences in the sample.

The V gene's germline CDR1 is SGHRS and CDR2 YFSETQ. With 4 bases removed from V and 1 base from J, the gap between germline ends came to 8 bases. This CDR3 has 13 amino acids. PCR primers comprised 60 Vbeta and 13 Jbeta primers. Assay used: immunoSEQ multiplex PCR; TCRdb lists only in-frame clones, some missing. The sample has 100,000 to 150,000 clones; roughly 80% are singletons. The clonotype originates from a woman aged 55-69 years in good health and CMV-seronegative. This chain joins TRBV5-1 and TRBJ2-5; D is uncertain. The sequencing input was PBMCs. In DNA form, the CDR3 reads TGCGCCAGCAGCATGCGGTTCCAAGAGACCCAGTACTTC. Residues: CASSMRFQETQYF.